The 31 T cell receptor beta chains listed next were all sequenced from one sample in a study of TIL therapy for anti-PD-1-resistant metastatic lung cancer. The time point: pre-treatment sample, taken before nivolumab and TIL therapy. The immunoSEQ assay was v3. Assay used: immunoSEQ multiplex PCR; TCRdb lists only in-frame clones, some missing. The sample carries tens of thousands of clones, approximately 69% recorded once. The sequencing here drew on blood, taken at baseline. These receptors all stem from a person between 25 and 79 years old with non-small cell lung cancer.

This chain joins TRBV9 and TRBJ2-2; possible D gene TRBD2, 5 bases. Trimming took 2 bases from V and 0 from J, leaving 11 bases between them. The CDR3 is 16 amino acids. Germline CDR1 and CDR2: SGDLS and YYNGEE. CDR3 residues: CASSVTSYSNTGELFF. The CDR3, as DNA: TGTGCCAGCAGCGTCACTAGTTACTCGAACACCGGGGAGCTGTTTTTT.

The chain combines TRBV5-4 with TRBJ2-7; 7 positions agree with TRBD2. Germline values: CDR1 SGHNT, CDR2 YYREEE (reference sequence). The junction had 4 bases not matched to a gene; V was cut back by 0 bases and J by 4 bases. This CDR3 is 14 amino acids long. The CDR3 sequence: CASSLGTREYEQYF. Here the CDR3 DNA reads TGTGCCAGCAGCTTGGGGACTAGGGAATACGAGCAGTACTTC.

This clone was counted a few times. The chain combines TRBV2 with TRBJ2-1; D unclear. V lost 8 bases to trimming and J lost 8 bases, with 22 bases between them. The germline V gene has CDR1 SNHLY and CDR2 FYNNEI. This CDR3 comprises 15 residues. The CDR3 sequence is CASESKLVLRDEQFF. CDR3 bases: TGTGCCAGCGAATCCAAGTTGGTCCTGCGCGATGAGCAGTTCTTC.

This clone was found a few times. The gene calls are TRBV28 and TRBJ1-2, with 8 bases identical to TRBD1. Germline CDR1 and CDR2: MDHEN and SYDVKM. After removal of 1 base from V and 3 bases from J, the junction contained 4 bases not matched to a gene. CDR3 length: 15 residues. CDR3 nucleotide sequence: TGTGCCAGCAGTTTATTCGGCAGGGGGCACTATGGCTACACCTTC. Residues: CASSLFGRGHYGYTF.

This clone was picked up one time. V and J are TRBV21-1 and TRBJ1-1; the table's D call of TRBD1 was not tested on the DNA. TRBV21-1 is termed a pseudogene. The CDR3 totals 16 residues. CDR3 nucleotide sequence: TGTGCCAGCCGAATATCAAGAGTGACAAACTGGACTGAAGCTTTCTTT. This sequence encodes CASRISRVTNWTEAFF.

The V gene is TRBV5-1, the J gene TRBJ1-4; D remains ambiguous. The CDR3 totals 15 residues. V was shortened by 0 bases and J by 11 bases, with 17 bases between the two germline ends. Germline-derived CDR1 and CDR2 are SGHRS and YFSETQ. CDR3 in amino acids: CASSLAGTHGGKLFF. The CDR3 DNA follows: TGCGCCAGCAGCTTGGCCGGTACACACGGCGGGAAACTGTTTTTT.

The chain has TRBV5-1 and TRBJ2-7, with 8 bases matching TRBD2. CDR1 is SGHRS and CDR2 is YFSETQ in the germline V gene. This CDR3 is built from 15 residues. The V gene end was trimmed by 1 base and the J gene end by 2 bases; junction bases not matched to a gene: 5. This CDR3 is CASSLRTSGPYEQYF. CDR3 in DNA: TGCGCCAGCAGCTTGAGAACTAGCGGCCCCTACGAGCAGTACTTC.

There are a few counts of this clone. The chain recombines TRBV19 with TRBJ1-1; D is unclear. This CDR3 is 14 amino acids long. The V gene lost 5 bases and the J gene lost 1 base, with 11 bases spanning the gap. In germline, CDR1 is LNHDA, CDR2 SQIVND (reference sequence). CDR3 region: CASSPQLKNTEAFF. The CDR3 DNA follows: TGTGCCAGTAGTCCCCAACTGAAGAACACTGAAGCTTTCTTT.

J is TRBJ1-2 and V is TRBV30; D is undetermined. This CDR3 spans 12 amino acids. CDR1 and CDR2 from the germline V gene are GTSNPN and SVGIG (reference sequence). The germline V and J ends were trimmed by 2 bases and 4 bases, with 8 bases remaining between them. This CDR3 is CAWSQVFYGYTF. The CDR3 nucleotides read TGTGCCTGGAGTCAGGTTTTCTATGGCTACACCTTC.

In its sample, this clone ranks as medium-sized. This specimen includes other DNA sequences encoding the same CDR3. J is TRBJ2-7 and V is TRBV7-9; TRBD2 agrees at 10 bases. V shed 5 bases, J shed 3 bases, and the junction held 4 bases outside the gene matches. The germline V gene encodes CDR1 SEHNR and CDR2 FQNEAQ (reference sequence). The CDR3 contains 14 residues. Here the CDR3 reads CASSPPSGSYEQYF. As DNA, the CDR3 is TGTGCCAGCAGCCCCCCTAGCGGGAGCTACGAGCAGTACTTC. The full variable domain, rest sourced from reference TRBV7-9 and TRBJ2-7, is DTGVSQNPRHKITKRGQNVTFRCDPISEHNRLYWYRQTLGQGPEFLTYFQNEAQLEKSRLLSDRFSAERPKGSFSTLEIQRTEQGDSAMYLCASSPPSGSYEQYFGPGTRLTVT.

V usage is TRBV5-1 and J usage is TRBJ2-2, with TRBD2 matching over 9 bases. J gave up 4 bases and V 4 bases, and 8 bases lay outside the gene matches. The CDR3 is 16 residues long. The germline V gene has CDR1 SGHRS and CDR2 YFSETQ. CDR3 in amino acids: CASSPSSGMSTGELFF. The CDR3 nucleotides are TGCGCCAGCAGCCCCTCTAGCGGGATGAGCACCGGGGAGCTGTTTTTT.

The V gene is TRBV6-1, the J gene TRBJ1-3, with unresolved D. This CDR3 is 14 amino acids long. CDR1 is MNHNS, CDR2 SASEGT, per germline. With 3 bases removed from V and 4 bases from J, the gap between germline ends came to 10 bases. This CDR3 is CASSEVFGGNTIYF. Here the CDR3 DNA reads TGTGCCAGCAGTGAGGTCTTTGGGGGAAACACCATATATTTT.

The chain uses TRBV6-6 and TRBJ1-6; D might be TRBD1 (5 bases). The CDR3 loop spans 16 amino acids. With 3 bases removed from V and 10 bases from J, the gap between germline ends came to 19 bases. Germline lookup yields CDR1 MNHNY and CDR2 SVGAGI (reference sequence). CDR3 DNA sequence: TGTGCCAGCAGTTATACCTTTGGGGCGGCTGGGTCACCCCTCCACTTT. It is translated as CASSYTFGAAGSPLHF.

This chain links TRBV5-4 with TRBJ2-5, with 8 nucleotides matching TRBD1. The CDR3 length is 15 residues. V lost 4 bases, J lost 2 bases, and 7 bases stayed unmatched. Germline values: CDR1 SGHNT, CDR2 YYREEE (reference sequence). CDR3 in amino acids: CASSRVDRGQETQYF. CDR3 nucleotide sequence: TGTGCCAGCAGCCGCGTAGACAGGGGACAAGAGACCCAGTACTTC.

The chain recombines TRBV7-2 with TRBJ2-7; D assignment may be TRBD1 or TRBD2 (5 bases each). This CDR3 contains 16 residues. CDR1 SGHTA and CDR2 FQGNSA come from the germline V gene. The V and J ends lost 3 bases and 1 base respectively, with 16 bases between them. CDR3 DNA: TGTGCCAGCAGCTTTAGGGTCGTGGGACCTTCCTACGAGCAGTACTTC. The encoded protein is CASSFRVVGPSYEQYF.

The rearrangement joins TRBV5-5 to TRBJ2-4; tentatively, D is TRBD1 (6 bases). V lost 1 base and J 5 bases, leaving 10 bases between the germline ends. This CDR3 has 14 residues. Germline assignment: CDR1 SGHKS and CDR2 YYEKEE (reference sequence). CDR3 region: CASSLWGTQNIQYF. The CDR3 DNA follows: TGTGCCAGCAGCTTGTGGGGGACACAAAACATTCAGTACTTC.

V and J are TRBV11-2 and TRBJ1-1; possible D gene TRBD1, 5 bases. This CDR3 comprises 14 residues. V was clipped by 1 base and J by 6 bases, with 12 bases between them. The germline V gene encodes CDR1 SGHAT and CDR2 FQNNGV. CDR3 in amino acids: CASSLGTRASEAFF. The CDR3 coding sequence is TGTGCCAGCAGCTTAGGGACAAGGGCTTCTGAAGCTTTCTTT.

The chain recombines TRBV5-1 with TRBJ2-5; 7 positions agree with TRBD2. Germline V gene sequence: CDR1 SGHRS, CDR2 YFSETQ. CDR3 length: 15 residues. Trimming cost V 0 bases and J 5 bases; bases outside gene matches: 7. The CDR3 reads CASSLVAGVWETQYF. Written as DNA, the CDR3 is TGCGCCAGCAGCTTGGTGGCGGGAGTGTGGGAGACCCAGTACTTC.

This clone was found a few times. The V gene is TRBV9, the J gene TRBJ1-3; D is unclear. V lost 5 bases and J 8 bases, leaving 2 bases between the germline ends. CDR1 is SGDLS and CDR2 is YYNGEE in the germline V gene. This CDR3 region has 9 residues. The CDR3 nucleotides read TGTGCCAGCAGGGACACCATATATTTT. Its protein product is CASRDTIYF.

CDR3 DNA sequence: TGTGCCAGCAGCCCGGGTGAGTACTTC. The encoded protein is CASSPGEYF. The chain is built from TRBV2 and TRBJ2-5, with D uncertain. From germline, CDR1 is SNHLY and CDR2 FYNNEI. V was clipped by 6 bases and J by 12 bases, with 8 bases between them. The CDR3 length is 9 residues.

The chain couples TRBV19 to TRBJ2-5, with TRBD2 matching over 8 bases. The CDR3 runs 15 residues. From germline, CDR1 is LNHDA and CDR2 SQIVND (reference sequence). V lost 2 bases and J lost 0; bases outside the gene matches: 2. The CDR3 nucleotides read TGTGCCAGTAGTATAACTAGCGGCCACCAAGAGACCCAGTACTTC. This encodes CASSITSGHQETQYF.

The rearrangement links TRBV30 to TRBJ2-5; either TRBD1 or TRBD2 may fit D (6 bases each). Germline V lookup: CDR1 GTSNPN, CDR2 SVGIG (reference sequence). CDR3 length: 14 residues. With 0 bases removed from V and 2 bases from J, the gap between germline ends came to 10 bases. The DNA for the CDR3 is TGTGCCTGGAGTGTAGGGGGGCCACAAGAGACCCAGTACTTC. Translated: CAWSVGGPQETQYF.

This clone showed up just once. The chain has TRBV5-1 and TRBJ2-3; 8 bases match TRBD1. Germline V gives CDR1 SGHRS, CDR2 YFSETQ. V gave up 1 base and J gave up 5 bases; unmatched junction bases: 9. CDR3 length: 16 residues. CDR3 coding DNA: TGCGCCAGCAGCTTGATAGGACAGGGTGTTGGAGATACGCAGTATTTT. Protein: CASSLIGQGVGDTQYF.

The CDR3: CASSYRGNTGELFF. Here the CDR3 DNA reads TGTGCCAGCAGTTACCGGGGGAACACCGGGGAGCTGTTTTTT. This chain links TRBV6-5 with TRBJ2-2; D is perhaps TRBD2 (5 bases). V was shortened by 2 bases and J by 1 base, with 5 bases between the two germline ends. Germline-derived CDR1 and CDR2 are MNHEY and SVGAGI. This CDR3 contains 14 residues.

There are a few counts of this clone. V usage is TRBV28 and J usage is TRBJ1-2; D is perhaps TRBD1 (5 bases). The CDR3 totals 14 residues. Between the trimmed V and J ends, which lost 3 bases and 4 bases, there was a span of 12 bases. Germline CDR1 MDHEN, CDR2 SYDVKM. The CDR3 reads CASSFQGVSYGYTF. CDR3 nucleotides: TGTGCCAGCAGTTTCCAGGGAGTGAGCTATGGCTACACCTTC.

This clone was counted a single time. The V and J genes are TRBV10-2 and TRBJ2-7; the match to TRBD2 covers 12 bases. The J segment lost 0 bases and the V segment lost 6 bases, leaving 3 bases of the junction unmatched. Germline-derived CDR1 and CDR2 are WSHSY and SAAADI. This CDR3 region has 15 residues. The CDR3 DNA reads as TGCGCCAGCAGCCTGACTAGCGGGAGCTCCTACGAGCAGTACTTC. Translated, it gives CASSLTSGSSYEQYF.

The chain has TRBV4-1 and TRBJ1-1; weak D call: TRBD1 (6 bases). The CDR3 is made up of 17 amino acids. The germline V gene has CDR1 MGHRA and CDR2 YSYEKL. V lost 6 bases and J lost 5, with 25 bases in between. CDR3 protein: CASSTDRFRVIGTEAFF. The DNA for the CDR3 is TGCGCCAGCAGTACCGACAGGTTCAGAGTCATTGGGACTGAAGCTTTCTTT.

The chain employs TRBV10-3 and TRBJ2-1; no firm D call. The CDR3 is 13 residues long. The germline V gene has CDR1 ENHRY and CDR2 SYGVKD. V was cut by 11 bases and J by 5 bases, with 16 bases left in between. The CDR3 reads CAAQAQINNEQFF. In DNA form, the CDR3 reads TGTGCCGCTCAGGCCCAAATAAACAATGAGCAGTTCTTC.

The gene calls are TRBV5-6 and TRBJ1-4; D is unclear. Germline CDR1 and CDR2: SGHDT and YYEEEE. V was cut by 3 bases and J by 6 bases, with 9 bases left in between. The CDR3 covers 13 residues. The CDR3: CASSSRAHEKLFF. The CDR3 DNA sequence: TGTGCCAGCAGCTCCCGGGCCCATGAAAAACTGTTTTTT.

This clone showed up just once. The rearrangement joins TRBV6-1 to TRBJ1-3; 7 nucleotides align to TRBD1. V lost 6 bases to trimming and J lost 4 bases; unmatched junction nucleotides: 6. There are 14 residues in the CDR3. Germline values: CDR1 MNHNS, CDR2 SASEGT. In DNA, the CDR3 is TGTGCCAGCAGCAGGGGGTATGCCGGAAACACCATATATTTT. It is translated as CASSRGYAGNTIYF.

This chain links TRBV6-1 with TRBJ2-7; 11 bases align to TRBD1. The CDR3 runs 15 residues. V was pared by 2 bases and J by 3 bases, with 3 bases of the junction left unmatched. Germline CDR1 and CDR2: MNHNS and SASEGT. The CDR3 nucleotides are TGTGCCAGCAGTGAATGGACAGGGGGCATCTACGAGCAGTACTTC. It yields the protein CASSEWTGGIYEQYF.